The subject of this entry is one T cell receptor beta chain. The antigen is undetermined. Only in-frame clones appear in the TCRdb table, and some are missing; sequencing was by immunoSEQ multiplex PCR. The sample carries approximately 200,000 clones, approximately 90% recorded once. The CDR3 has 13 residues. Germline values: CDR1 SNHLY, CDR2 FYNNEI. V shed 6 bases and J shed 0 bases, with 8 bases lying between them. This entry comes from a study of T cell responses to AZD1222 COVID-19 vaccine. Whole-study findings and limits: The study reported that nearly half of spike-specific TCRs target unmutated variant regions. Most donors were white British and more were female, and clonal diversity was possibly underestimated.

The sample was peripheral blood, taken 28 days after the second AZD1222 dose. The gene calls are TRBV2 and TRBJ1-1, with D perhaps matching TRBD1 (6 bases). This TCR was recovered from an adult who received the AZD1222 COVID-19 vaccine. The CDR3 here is CASRGGMNTEAFF. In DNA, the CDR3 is TGTGCCAGCAGAGGGGGAATGAACACTGAAGCTTTCTTT. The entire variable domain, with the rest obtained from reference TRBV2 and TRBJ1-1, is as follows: EPEVTQTPSHQVTQMGQEVILRCVPISNHLYFYWYRQILGQKVEFLVSFYNNEISEKSEIFDDQFSVERPDGSNFTLKIRSTKLEDSAMYFCASRGGMNTEAFFGQGTRLTVV.